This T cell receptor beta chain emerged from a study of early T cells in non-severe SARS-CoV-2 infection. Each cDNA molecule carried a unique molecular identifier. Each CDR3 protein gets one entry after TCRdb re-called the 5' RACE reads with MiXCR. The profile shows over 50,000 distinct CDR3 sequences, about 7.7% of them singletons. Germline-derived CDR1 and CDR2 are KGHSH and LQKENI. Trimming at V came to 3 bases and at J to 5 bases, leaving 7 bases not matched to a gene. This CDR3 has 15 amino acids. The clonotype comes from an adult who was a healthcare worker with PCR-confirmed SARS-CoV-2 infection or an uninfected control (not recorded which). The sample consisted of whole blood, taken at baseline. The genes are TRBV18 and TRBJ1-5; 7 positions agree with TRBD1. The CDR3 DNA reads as TGTGCCAGCTCACCGGGGCAGGGGGGATATCAGCCCCAGCATTTT. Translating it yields CASSPGQGGYQPQHF.